This TCR beta chain was retrieved from a study of TIL therapy for anti-PD-1-resistant metastatic lung cancer. Study findings and constraints: Many TIL product clones were absent from baseline tumor, suggesting clonal contraction.

Documented time point: pre-treatment sample, taken before nivolumab and TIL therapy. The tumor samples were excised metastases, mostly pleural nodules or supraclavicular lymph nodes. A remark on this clone: Its specificity is not known.

This was the immunoSEQ v3 assay. The repertoire was sequenced with immunoSEQ multiplex PCR; TCRdb's copy has only in-frame clones and lacks some. The data hold around 13,000 clones, with approximately 66% observed a single time. The CDR3 totals 15 residues. Germline V gives CDR1 SGHTA, CDR2 FQGNSA. V was shortened by 0 bases and J by 6 bases, with 12 bases between the two germline ends. Sequencing used tumor tissue, obtained at baseline. The genes are TRBV7-2 and TRBJ2-1; D might be TRBD1 (5 bases). This TCR derives from a woman between 30 and 80 years old with non-small cell lung cancer. The CDR3 DNA reads as TGTGCCAGCAGCTTAGCGGGTGGCAGGGCCAATGAGCAGTTCTTC. It encodes CASSLAGGRANEQFF.